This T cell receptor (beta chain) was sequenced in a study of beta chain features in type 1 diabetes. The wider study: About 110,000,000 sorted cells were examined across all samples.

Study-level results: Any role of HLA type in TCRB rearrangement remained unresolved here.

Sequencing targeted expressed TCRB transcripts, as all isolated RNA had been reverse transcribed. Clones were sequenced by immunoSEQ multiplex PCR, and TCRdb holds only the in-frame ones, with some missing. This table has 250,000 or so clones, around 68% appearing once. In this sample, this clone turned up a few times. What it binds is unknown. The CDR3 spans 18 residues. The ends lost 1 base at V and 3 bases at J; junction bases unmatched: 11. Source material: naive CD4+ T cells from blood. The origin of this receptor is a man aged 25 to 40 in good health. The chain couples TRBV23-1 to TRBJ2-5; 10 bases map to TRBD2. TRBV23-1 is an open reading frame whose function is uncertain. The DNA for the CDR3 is TGCGCCAGCAGTCAATTAACTAATGGGACTAGCGATAAAGAGACCCAGTACTTC. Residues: CASSQLTNGTSDKETQYF.